This paragraph reports one TCR beta chain. The sample holds one count of this clone. Its binding antigen is unknown. The sample holds no much larger clone one base away, and base qualities are not on file. The entry originates in a study of T cell responses to AZD1222 COVID-19 vaccine (dated by TCRdb to 2020 to 2023). Turning to the overall study: A total of more than 230 trial participants underwent TCR sequencing, of whom nearly 210 had received two doses of AZD1222 and 26 had received two doses of the MenACWY control vaccine. Enrollment into the trials was organized by age into subgroups of 18-55, 56-69 and 70-plus years, and those subgroups contained approximately 150, 30 and 60 TCR-sequenced participants, respectively. Study-wide findings and limitations: CD4 TCRs associated with the vaccine covered the entire spike protein, and the dominant responses were in regions 160-218 and 743-854. Spike-specific TCR breadth and depth rose significantly after two AZD1222 doses compared with day 0 and with MenACWY recipients. Participants were mostly white British, with more females than males. The authors suggested clonal diversity may have been underestimated. In the small 56-69-year group, the increase in depth fell short of significance, most likely because of low power. Conclusions about previously exposed vaccinees are limited because only 5 or 6 AZD1222 recipients were SARS-CoV-2 seropositive at baseline. Reportedly, almost half of the unique spike-specific TCRs recognized epitopes lying outside the regions that are mutated in the B.1.351 and B.1.1.7 variants. Because no day 14 peak-response samples were available, the repertoires could be characterized only after the peak T cell response.

CDR3 length: 15 amino acids, cysteine to phenylalanine. Left in the record is the CDR3 DNA by itself, 45 bases read in frame from the first base. V loses 2 bases, J loses 3 bases, and the germline ends lie 13 bases apart. CDR1 and CDR2, looked up from the germline V gene, are MNHEY and SVGAGI. This sample's time point label indicates: baseline before first vaccination. Explained via the paper, the treatment or condition label denotes: meningococcal conjugate vaccine given as trial control. Vaccinee samples were obtained from the UK trials COV001 and COV002, which included a single-blind randomized controlled phase 2/3 trial of AZD1222 (ChAdOx1 nCoV-19) in healthy adults. For TCRbeta chain sequencing, PBMC samples were collected from trial participants at day 0 and at day 28 after the second dose. The CDR3 regions of human TCRbeta chains were analyzed by immunosequencing. On the study's bioinformatics: Repertoire TCRs were matched against a reference library of SARS-CoV-2-specific TCRs generated with the MIRA antigen-specificity platform. Breadth meant the fraction of unique TCRs that were SARS-CoV-2-associated, whereas depth meant the fraction of total T cells that were SARS-CoV-2-associated. Each spike-specific TCR was assigned to its reactive spike region and to a CD4 or CD8 class using the MIRA data. Log10-transformed breadth and depth values were compared by one-way ANOVA with Sidak's multiple comparisons tests. Sourced from immuneACCESS, this table was stored by TCRdb with only in-frame sequences that have V and J called. A share of the clones is absent; for the studies checked, an unresolved V gene accounts for under half, and the remainder has no known explanation. That table gives V, J and clone size, and the DNA gave D and trimming. The sample yields roughly 140,000 clones; just over 90% were counted once. The ten largest make up roughly 2.9% of the sample.

The rearranged segments are TRBV6-5 and TRBJ1-1; the D gene is unclear. The sequence was obtained from an adult in good health. This specimen was peripheral blood, taken on day 0 of MenACWY control vaccination. In nucleotides, the sequence is TGTGCCAGCAGTTACCGTAAGGGAGTCGACACTGAAGCTTTCTTT. Translated, this is CASSYRKGVDTEAFF.